These T cell receptor beta chains were read from a single sample in a study of beta chain features in type 1 diabetes. TCRdb keeps only in-frame clones here, not all; method: immunoSEQ multiplex PCR. The data contain approximately 37,000 clones, 55% to 70% of them singletons. Source material: Tregs from blood. All receptors come from a woman between 25 and 40 years old in good health. Each CDR3 is given with its conserved first and last residue. The D gene is left open where the match is weak. Size is omitted from some rows. Given values are once, few, many or a class for expanded clones.

j_call | clone_size | d_call | v_call | cdr3_length | cdr3_aa | cdr3_nt
TRBJ2-7 | NA | TRBD2 | TRBV7-2 | 17 | CASSPPGLALSSYEQYF | TGTGCCAGCAGCCCACCTGGACTAGCCTTAAGCTCCTACGAGCAGTACTTC
TRBJ2-7 | NA | TRBD1 | TRBV5-1 | 14 | CASSWGTGSYEQYF | TGCGCCAGCAGCTGGGGGACAGGGTCCTACGAGCAGTACTTC
TRBJ1-1 | NA | NA | TRBV20-1 | 11 | CSAPFGQQAFF | TGCAGTGCCCCCTTTGGCCAACAAGCTTTCTTT
TRBJ2-5 | NA | TRBD1 | TRBV6-5 | 14 | CASSYDPGQGPQYF | TGTGCCAGCAGTTACGACCCGGGACAGGGACCCCAGTACTTC
TRBJ1-4 | few | NA | TRBV10-3 | 15 | CAISGDSATNEKLFF | TGTGCCATCAGTGGTGACAGTGCAACTAATGAAAAACTGTTTTTT
TRBJ1-1 | NA | NA | TRBV19 | 14 | CASSIDLPVAQAFF | TGTGCCAGTAGTATCGACCTCCCCGTAGCTCAAGCTTTCTTT
TRBJ2-2 | once | NA | TRBV7-3 | 14 | CASSQTEGTGELFF | TGTGCCAGCAGCCAAACGGAGGGAACCGGGGAGCTGTTTTTT
TRBJ2-6 | NA | TRBD2 | TRBV7-9 | 17 | CASSPGLALIGANVLTF | TGTGCCAGCAGCCCCGGACTAGCCCTAATTGGGGCCAACGTCCTGACTTTC
TRBJ2-1 | NA | NA | TRBV29-1 | 13 | CSVIHVTHNEQFF | TGCAGCGTTATACACGTGACACACAATGAGCAGTTCTTC
TRBJ1-3 | NA | NA | TRBV7-2 | 14 | CASSSAFSGNTIYF | TGTGCCAGCAGCTCAGCCTTCTCTGGAAACACCATATATTTT
TRBJ2-3 | few | TRBD2 | TRBV28 | 14 | CASSFSGTGDTQYF | TGTGCCAGCAGTTTTAGCGGGACTGGAGATACGCAGTATTTT
TRBJ1-2 | NA | NA | TRBV9 | 16 | CASSARTGPYFYGYTF | TGTGCCAGCAGCGCTCGTACAGGGCCTTACTTCTATGGCTACACCTTC
TRBJ2-5 | NA | TRBD1 | TRBV19 | 14 | CASSTRGPPATQYF | TGTGCCAGTAGTACCAGGGGGCCTCCGGCGACCCAGTACTTC
TRBJ2-7 | NA | TRBD2 | TRBV6-5 | 12 | CASSGLAGARYF | TGTGCCAGCAGTGGACTAGCGGGAGCGCGGTACTTC
TRBJ1-2 | NA | TRBD1 | TRBV7-2 | 14 | CASRSSRDSYGYTF | TGTGCCAGCAGGTCAAGCCGGGACAGCTATGGCTACACCTTC
TRBJ2-1 | NA | NA | TRBV14 | 19 | CASSHGLRIGPTTYNEQFF | TGTGCCAGCAGCCACGGCCTAAGAATAGGGCCGACTACCTACAATGAGCAGTTCTTC
TRBJ2-5 | NA | NA | TRBV6-6 | 14 | CASSYFASRETQYF | TGTGCCAGCAGTTACTTTGCTAGTCGAGAGACCCAGTACTTC
TRBJ2-1 | NA | TRBD1 | TRBV7-2 | 15 | CASSGDRSTYNEQFF | TGTGCCAGCAGCGGGGACAGATCCACCTACAATGAGCAGTTCTTC
TRBJ2-5 | few | TRBD2 | TRBV15 | 17 | CATRRDRGTGGRETQYF | TGTGCCACCAGGAGAGATAGGGGAACGGGAGGGCGGGAGACCCAGTACTTC
TRBJ1-5 | few | NA | TRBV7-9 | 15 | CASSLVVFPEQPQHF | TGTGCCAGCAGCTTAGTGGTCTTCCCGGAGCAGCCCCAGCATTTT
TRBJ2-1 | few | TRBD1 | TRBV10-3 | 11 | CAIGDRGEQFF | TGTGCCATCGGGGACAGGGGTGAGCAGTTCTTC
TRBJ2-1 | NA | NA | TRBV6-6 | 13 | CASRIAAYNEQFF | TGTGCCAGCAGAATAGCGGCTTACAATGAGCAGTTCTTC
TRBJ2-7 | NA | NA | TRBV28 | 15 | CASRPARAGSYEQYF | TGTGCCAGCAGACCCGCCAGGGCGGGATCCTACGAGCAGTACTTC
TRBJ1-5 | NA | TRBD1 | TRBV7-2 | 17 | CASSLVRGQGNNQPQHF | TGTGCCAGCAGCTTAGTTAGGGGACAGGGTAATAATCAGCCCCAGCATTTT
TRBJ2-1 | NA | NA | TRBV4-2 | 14 | CASSQAGEGNEQFF | TGTGCCAGCAGCCAAGCGGGAGAGGGCAATGAGCAGTTCTTC
TRBJ1-4 | few | NA | TRBV5-6 | 15 | CASSLSGTTNEKLFF | TGTGCCAGCAGCTTGTCGGGGACAACTAATGAAAAACTGTTTTTT
TRBJ1-2 | NA | TRBD1 | TRBV19 | 18 | CASSIFGFSADRAQGYTF | TGTGCCAGTAGTATTTTCGGGTTCAGCGCTGACAGGGCCCAAGGCTACACCTTC
TRBJ2-3 | NA | NA | TRBV11-1 | 16 | CASSLRLERETDTQYF | TGTGCCAGCAGCCTGCGACTTGAACGGGAGACAGATACGCAGTATTTT
TRBJ2-7 | NA | TRBD1 | TRBV7-9 | 16 | CASSLAVGQSSYEQYF | TGTGCCAGCAGCTTAGCTGTGGGACAGAGCTCCTACGAGCAGTACTTC
TRBJ1-1 | few | NA | TRBV20-1 | 10 | CSAHRFRAFF | TGCAGTGCCCACAGGTTTCGAGCTTTCTTT
TRBJ2-3 | once | NA | TRBV25-1 | 15 | CASSEPLGFPDTQYF | TGTGCCAGCAGTGAACCACTAGGATTCCCAGATACGCAGTATTTT